This T cell receptor (beta chain) was found in a study of control samples from healthy donors and cancer patients. In germline, CDR1 is SGHTA, CDR2 FQGNSA. The length of the CDR3 is 16 residues. With 4 bases removed from V and 3 bases from J, the gap between germline ends came to 19 bases. Here immunoSEQ multiplex PCR was the method, and the copy in TCRdb shows in-frame clones only, minus some. The sample contains fewer than 90,000 clones, around 90% of which appear only once. Sequencing was performed on PBMCs. The chain is built from TRBV7-2 and TRBJ2-7; no firm D call. This clonotype was sampled from a woman aged 60-75 years with head and neck cancer. The CDR3 DNA is TGTGCCAGCAGCTCTAGGGCTTCAATTACTATCTACGAGCAGTACTTC. Translation gives CASSSRASITIYEQYF.